This TCR beta chain originates from a study of neurological immune-mediated disorders. Germline CDR1 and CDR2: ENHRY and SYGVKD. The V gene end was trimmed by 6 bases and the J gene end by 2 bases; junction bases not matched to a gene: 8. There are 15 residues in the CDR3. TCRdb ran MiXCR on the 5' RACE reads and lists one entry per CDR3 protein. The data show 25,000 to 35,000 distinct CDR3 sequences, approximately 5% seen once. In this sample, this clonotype is medium-sized. The sequence derives from a woman aged 45 to 65 in good health. This chain links TRBV10-3 with TRBJ2-7, with TRBD2 identical over 9 bases. The sample was CD4+ T cells from blood. The CDR3 bases are TGTGCCATCAGCGGGTCTAGCGGGGCTACCTACGAGCAGTACTTC. This encodes CAISGSSGATYEQYF.